This T cell receptor beta chain was recovered during a study of CD8 T cells in ankylosing spondylitis. Study-wide points: Ankylosing spondylitis blood appeared to be characterized by a TCR beta motif of 8 or 9 highly homologous variants.

Losses at the gene ends were 4 bases for V and 1 base for J; bases not matched to a gene: 5. Germline V gives CDR1 SGHRS, CDR2 YFSETQ. The CDR3 runs 15 residues. As to this clonotype: Its specificity is not known.

TCRdb called the 5' RACE reads again in MiXCR, with one record for every CDR3 protein. In the table there are some 270,000 distinct CDR3 sequences, about 20% of which are singletons. This clonotype was sampled from a male donor with ankylosing spondylitis or in good health (not recorded which). The sequencing input was blood, either unsorted or a sorted T cell fraction (not recorded which). The genes are TRBV5-1 and TRBJ2-3; TRBD2 matches 8 bases. DNA for the CDR3: TGCGCCAGCAGCCGGGAGGGGAGGGGCACAGATACGCAGTATTTT. Its protein product is CASSREGRGTDTQYF.